This T cell receptor (beta chain) was obtained from a study of neurological immune-mediated disorders. Study-wide findings and caveats: None of the CDR3 amino acid sequences in expanded clones turned up in more than one subject, which points to private repertoires in all groups.

As concerns this clonotype: The antigen remains unidentified.

Documented time point: longitudinal time-point 3. Every sequencing run produced over 180 million TCR-beta sequences, and the sequences from any one run covered 15-18 subjects. A single record per CDR3 protein comes from TCRdb applying MiXCR to the 5' RACE reads. The sample lists under 100,000 distinct CDR3 sequences, around 4.5% occurring once. Specimen: PBMCs. This TCR was sampled from a woman aged 55-69 years with multiple sclerosis.

Here the CDR3 reads CASQVGSETQYF. In DNA form, the CDR3 reads TGTGCCAGCCAAGTGGGGTCGGAGACCCAGTACTTC. V usage is TRBV3-1 and J usage is TRBJ2-5; D is uncertain. Trimming left V 8 bases short and J 5 bases short, with 12 bases between. Germline V gives CDR1 LGHDT, CDR2 YNNKEL (reference sequence). The CDR3 is made up of 12 amino acids.